The 21 T cell receptor beta chains listed next were all sequenced from one sample in a study of STAT5B mutations in CD4+ large granular lymphocyte leukemia (dated by TCRdb to between 2021 and 2023). The library was generated by the immunoSEQ multiplex PCR assay. TCRdb holds this immuneACCESS table with in-frame rearrangements only. Some clones are missing; in checked studies, unresolved V genes explain under half, and the rest has no known cause. The sample includes 31,000 or so clones, with approximately 91% observed a single time. The ten largest clones represent 0.41% of the sample. Sequencing was done on a sample of CD4+ T cells from blood buffy coats. These receptors were obtained from a human donor in good health.

This clone was observed a single time. The chain has TRBV6-1 and TRBJ1-2; TRBD1 might be the D (5 bases). V lost 10 bases and J 0 bases, leaving 12 bases between the germline ends. Germline lookup yields CDR1 MNHNS and CDR2 SASEGT. The CDR3 runs 13 residues. CDR3 sequence (DNA): TGTGCCACCCTGACAGCAGCTAACTATGGCTACACCTTC. Its protein is CATLTAANYGYTF.

There are a few counts of this clone. The genes are TRBV7-3 and TRBJ2-2, with 9 bases fitting TRBD2. The ends lost 4 bases at V and 4 bases at J; junction bases unmatched: 13. Germline CDR1 SGHTA, CDR2 FQGTGA. The CDR3 loop spans 18 amino acids. CDR3 region: CASSSTGRSGSGTGELFF. The CDR3 region has the DNA TGTGCCAGCAGCTCGACAGGGCGTAGCGGGAGCGGCACCGGGGAGCTGTTTTTT.

The V gene is TRBV18, the J gene TRBJ1-1; D gene unclear. Trimming removed 2 bases from V and 4 bases from J, with 8 bases in between. The germline gives CDR1 KGHSH, CDR2 LQKENI. The CDR3 loop spans 13 amino acids. CDR3 loop: CASSPGLATEAFF. The DNA of the CDR3 is TGTGCCAGCTCACCAGGGTTGGCCACTGAAGCTTTCTTT.

The chain joins TRBV28 to TRBJ2-7, with a possible D match to TRBD2 (6 bases). CDR3 size: 16 residues. Germline CDR1 reads MDHEN; CDR2 reads SYDVKM. The V gene lost 4 bases and the J gene lost 7 bases, with 23 bases spanning the gap. CDR3 region: CASSSSYTGTPGEQYF. CDR3 sequence (DNA): TGTGCCAGCAGTTCCAGTTATACTGGGACTCCGGGGGAGCAGTACTTC.

This clone was seen a handful of times. This chain uses TRBV11-3 with TRBJ1-1; D uncertain. The CDR3 sequence is 13 residues long. The germline V and J ends were trimmed by 1 base and 3 bases, with 6 bases remaining between them. Germline CDR1 and CDR2: SGHNT and YENEEA. The CDR3 nucleotides read TGTGCCAGCAGCTTAGGGGGAGACACTGAAGCTTTCTTT. This codes for CASSLGGDTEAFF.

The V call is TRBV7-2, the J call TRBJ2-5; maybe TRBD2 (7 bases). V lost 5 bases to trimming and J lost 3 bases, with 10 bases between them. The CDR3 runs 13 residues. Germline V gives CDR1 SGHTA, CDR2 FQGNSA. As DNA, the CDR3 is TGTGCCAGCAGCCAAGGGGGGGAAGAGACCCAGTACTTC. This encodes CASSQGGEETQYF.

This chain links TRBV28 with TRBJ2-5, with a tentative D call TRBD1 (6 bases). With 6 bases removed from V and 1 base from J, the gap between germline ends came to 12 bases. The CDR3 covers 14 residues. The germline V gene has CDR1 MDHEN and CDR2 SYDVKM. The CDR3 loop reads CASSLQGSQETQYF. CDR3 DNA sequence: TGTGCCAGCAGCCTACAGGGTTCCCAAGAGACCCAGTACTTC.

V gene TRBV6-6 combines with J gene TRBJ2-7; D possibly corresponds to TRBD2 (6 bases). V lost 2 bases and J 3 bases, leaving 11 bases between the germline ends. Germline V gene lookup returns CDR1 MNHNY and CDR2 SVGAGI (reference sequence). The CDR3 is made up of 14 amino acids. In DNA, the CDR3 is TGTGCCAGCAGTTACCGGGGACTTCACTACGAGCAGTACTTC. This codes for CASSYRGLHYEQYF.

J is TRBJ2-5 and V is TRBV7-9; no clear D gene. Germline V gives CDR1 SEHNR, CDR2 FQNEAQ (reference sequence). The V and J ends lost 4 bases and 1 base respectively, with 13 bases between them. The CDR3 loop spans 15 amino acids. The CDR3: CASSSIVPGQETQYF. CDR3 nucleotide sequence: TGTGCCAGCAGCTCCATAGTCCCGGGCCAAGAGACCCAGTACTTC.

This chain links TRBV11-2 with TRBJ2-7; TRBD2 might be the D (7 bases). CDR1 is SGHAT and CDR2 is FQNNGV in the germline V gene. The CDR3 totals 16 residues. V dropped 5 bases and J dropped 2 bases, with 19 bases sitting between them. The CDR3 nucleotides are TGTGCCAGCAGCAGGGGGGGCTCCGGTGGAGCCTACGAGCAGTACTTC. As protein: CASSRGGSGGAYEQYF. Drawing the rest from reference TRBV11-2 and TRBJ2-7, the complete variable domain is EAGVAQSPRYKIIEKRQSVAFWCNPISGHATLYWYQQILGQGPKLLIQFQNNGVVDDSQLPKDRFSAERLKGVDSTLKIQPAKLEDSAVYLCASSRGGSGGAYEQYFGPGTRLTVT.

This clone has just one count. The V call is TRBV28, the J call TRBJ2-3; 7 bases match TRBD1. Germline V lookup: CDR1 MDHEN, CDR2 SYDVKM. Trimming removed 3 bases from V and 3 bases from J; junction bases left unmatched: 9. CDR3 length equals 16 residues. The CDR3 is CASSLAAGGRTDTQYF. The CDR3 DNA reads as TGTGCCAGCAGTTTGGCGGCAGGGGGACGAACAGATACGCAGTATTTT. The full variable domain, completed using reference TRBV28 and TRBJ2-3, is DVKVTQSSRYLVKRTGEKVFLECVQDMDHENMFWYRQDPGLGLRLIYFSYDVKMKEKGDIPEGYSVSREKKERFSLILESASTNQTSMYLCASSLAAGGRTDTQYFGPGTRLTVL.

The rearrangement joins TRBV29-1 to TRBJ2-5; the D gene could be TRBD1 or TRBD2 (5 bases each). This CDR3 has 14 residues. V lost 1 base and J 5 bases, leaving 14 bases between the germline ends. The V gene's germline CDR1 is SQVTM and CDR2 ANQGSEA. CDR3 residues: CSVEGSNGAETQYF. The CDR3 DNA follows: TGCAGCGTTGAAGGATCAAACGGGGCCGAGACCCAGTACTTC.

This clone occurred once. The chain links TRBV6-1 to TRBJ1-4; 10 positions match TRBD1. Germline CDR1 is MNHNS and CDR2 is SASEGT. V shed 6 bases and J 8 bases; nucleotides not matched to a gene: 6. The CDR3 runs to 14 residues. The CDR3 reads CASRAGTGDEKLFF. The CDR3 bases are TGTGCCAGCAGGGCCGGGACAGGGGACGAAAAACTGTTTTTT.

The chain employs TRBV28 and TRBJ1-2, with a possible D match to TRBD1 (6 bases). The CDR3 length is 16 residues. Germline V lookup: CDR1 MDHEN, CDR2 SYDVKM. V was cut by 3 bases and J by 3 bases, with 17 bases left in between. DNA for the CDR3: TGTGCCAGCAGTTTCCCCCCGGGACACTCTGACTATGGCTACACCTTC. Translation gives CASSFPPGHSDYGYTF.

The rearrangement uses TRBV11-2 and TRBJ2-7; D is tentatively TRBD1 or TRBD2 (6 bases each). With 5 bases removed from V and 2 bases from J, the gap between germline ends came to 10 bases. Germline V gives CDR1 SGHAT, CDR2 FQNNGV. The CDR3 is 13 residues long. The CDR3 reads CASSPGDTYEQYF. CDR3 DNA: TGTGCCAGCAGCCCGGGGGACACCTACGAGCAGTACTTC.

This chain links TRBV7-8 with TRBJ1-2, with no clear D. CDR3 length equals 16 residues. CDR1 SGHVS and CDR2 FQNEAQ come from the germline V gene. V shed 7 bases and J shed 5 bases, with 23 bases lying between them. The CDR3 bases are TGTGCCAGCATCCAAAGGGCGACGGCCTTGATATATGGCTACACCTTC. This codes for CASIQRATALIYGYTF.

DNA for the CDR3: TGTGCCAGCAGCTCGGGACTGCCCCCAGTGTCGGCGTACTTC. Protein sequence: CASSSGLPPVSAYF. The rearrangement uses TRBV11-2 and TRBJ2-4, with a possible D match to TRBD2 (6 bases). The CDR3 length is 14 residues. The V gene lost 4 bases and the J gene lost 15 bases, with 22 bases spanning the gap. Germline CDR1 SGHAT, CDR2 FQNNGV.

CDR3 nucleotide sequence: TGTGCCAGCGCAGTCCCCAACAAGAACACTGAAGCTTTCTTT. This encodes CASAVPNKNTEAFF. The chain combines TRBV28 with TRBJ1-1; D call uncertain. There are 14 residues in the CDR3. V shed 8 bases and J shed 1 base, with 14 bases lying between them. The germline CDR1 and CDR2 sequences are MDHEN and SYDVKM. The variable domain in full, with the rest retrieved from reference TRBV28 and TRBJ1-1, is DVKVTQSSRYLVKRTGEKVFLECVQDMDHENMFWYRQDPGLGLRLIYFSYDVKMKEKGDIPEGYSVSREKKERFSLILESASTNQTSMYLCASAVPNKNTEAFFGQGTRLTVV.

This clone has just one count. The chain employs TRBV28 and TRBJ1-4; D is uncertain. Trimming cost V 8 bases and J 3 bases, with 7 bases left between them. Germline CDR1 and CDR2: MDHEN and SYDVKM. The CDR3 is made up of 12 amino acids. CDR3 sequence reads: CASGQPNEKLFF. The CDR3 DNA sequence: TGTGCCAGCGGGCAGCCTAATGAAAAACTGTTTTTT. Combining the CDR3 with reference TRBV28 and TRBJ1-4 gives the whole variable domain DVKVTQSSRYLVKRTGEKVFLECVQDMDHENMFWYRQDPGLGLRLIYFSYDVKMKEKGDIPEGYSVSREKKERFSLILESASTNQTSMYLCASGQPNEKLFFGSGTQLSVL.

J is TRBJ2-3 and V is TRBV19; 7 bases are shared with TRBD1. This CDR3 region has 12 residues. Germline V CDR1 and CDR2: LNHDA, SQIVND (reference sequence). Trimming at V came to 8 bases and at J to 1 base, leaving 0 bases not matched to a gene. The CDR3 here is CASGTGTDTQYF. CDR3 bases: TGTGCCAGTGGGACAGGCACAGATACGCAGTATTTT.

V usage is TRBV6-6 and J usage is TRBJ1-1; 7 bases agree with TRBD1. The CDR3 spans 12 residues. The J segment lost 10 bases and the V segment lost 6 bases, leaving 8 bases of the junction unmatched. Germline loops: CDR1 MNHNY, CDR2 SVGAGI (reference sequence). CDR3 sequence (DNA): TGTGCCAGCAGAGACACAGGGGAGGGAGCTTTCTTT. The encoded protein is CASRDTGEGAFF.